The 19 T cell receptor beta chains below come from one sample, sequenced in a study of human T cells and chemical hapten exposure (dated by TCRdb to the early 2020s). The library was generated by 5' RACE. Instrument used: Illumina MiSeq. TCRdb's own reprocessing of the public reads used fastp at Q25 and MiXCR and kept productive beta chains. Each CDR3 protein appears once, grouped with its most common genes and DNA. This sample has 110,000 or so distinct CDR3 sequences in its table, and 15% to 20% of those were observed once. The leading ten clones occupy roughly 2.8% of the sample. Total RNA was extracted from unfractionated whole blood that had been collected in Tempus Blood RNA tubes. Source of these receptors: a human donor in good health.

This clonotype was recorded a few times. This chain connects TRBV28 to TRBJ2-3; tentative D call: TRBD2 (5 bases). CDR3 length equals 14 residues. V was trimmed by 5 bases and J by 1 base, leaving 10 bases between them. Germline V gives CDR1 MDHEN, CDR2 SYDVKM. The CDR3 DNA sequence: TGTGCCAGCAGTGTCGGAGGAGGCACAGATACGCAGTATTTT. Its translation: CASSVGGGTDTQYF.

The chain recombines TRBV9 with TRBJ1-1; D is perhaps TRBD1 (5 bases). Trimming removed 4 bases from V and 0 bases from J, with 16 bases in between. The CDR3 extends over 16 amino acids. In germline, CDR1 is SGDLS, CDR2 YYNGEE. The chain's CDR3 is CASSPHRQTLNTEAFF. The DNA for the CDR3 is TGTGCCAGCAGCCCTCATCGACAGACCCTGAACACTGAAGCTTTCTTT.

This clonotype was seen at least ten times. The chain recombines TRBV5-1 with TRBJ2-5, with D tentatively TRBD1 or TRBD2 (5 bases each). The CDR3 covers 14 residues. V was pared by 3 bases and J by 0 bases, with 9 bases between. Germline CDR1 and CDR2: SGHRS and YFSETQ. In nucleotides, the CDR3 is TGCGCCAGCAGCTCCGGGACGTACCAAGAGACCCAGTACTTC. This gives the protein CASSSGTYQETQYF.

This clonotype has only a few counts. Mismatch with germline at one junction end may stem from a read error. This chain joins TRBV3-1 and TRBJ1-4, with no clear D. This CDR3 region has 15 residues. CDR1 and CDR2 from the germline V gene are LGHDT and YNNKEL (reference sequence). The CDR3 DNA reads TGTGCCAGCAGCCAGCCCGGACGAGGGAATGTAAAACTGTTTTTT. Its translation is CASSQPGRGNVKLFF.

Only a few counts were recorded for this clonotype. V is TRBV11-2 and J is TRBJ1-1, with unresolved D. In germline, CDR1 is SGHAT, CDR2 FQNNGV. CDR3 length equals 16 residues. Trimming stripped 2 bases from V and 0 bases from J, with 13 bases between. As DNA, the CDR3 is TGTGCCAGCAGCTTAACTTCTGCCCTCATGAACACTGAAGCTTTCTTT. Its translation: CASSLTSALMNTEAFF. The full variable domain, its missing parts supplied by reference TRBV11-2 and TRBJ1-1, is EAGVAQSPRYKIIEKRQSVAFWCNPISGHATLYWYQQILGQGPKLLIQFQNNGVVDDSQLPKDRFSAERLKGVDSTLKIQPAKLEDSAVYLCASSLTSALMNTEAFFGQGTRLTVV.

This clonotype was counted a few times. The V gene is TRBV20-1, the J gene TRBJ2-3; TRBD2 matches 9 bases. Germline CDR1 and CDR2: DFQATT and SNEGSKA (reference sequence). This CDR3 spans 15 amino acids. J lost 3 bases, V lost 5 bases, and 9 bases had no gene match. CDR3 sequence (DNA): TGCAGTGCTCTCAACGCGGCGGGAGGGACAGATACGCAGTATTTT. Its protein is CSALNAAGGTDTQYF.

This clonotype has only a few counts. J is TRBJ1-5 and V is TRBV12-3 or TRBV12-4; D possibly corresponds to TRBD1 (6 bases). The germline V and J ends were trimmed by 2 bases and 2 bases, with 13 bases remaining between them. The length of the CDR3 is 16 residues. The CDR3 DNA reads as TGTGCCAGCAGTTTACCACAGGGAAATGGCAATCAGCCCCAGCATTTT. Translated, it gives CASSLPQGNGNQPQHF.

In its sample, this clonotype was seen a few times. The CDR3 here is CASSQDQSRKGDEQYF. CDR3 bases: TGCGCCAGCAGCCAAGATCAGAGTAGGAAGGGGGACGAGCAGTACTTC. The chain combines TRBV4-1 with TRBJ2-7; the D gene is possibly TRBD1 (6 bases). The CDR3 spans 16 residues. CDR1 is MGHRA and CDR2 is YSYEKL in the germline V gene. Trimming stripped 0 bases from V and 5 bases from J, with 17 bases between.

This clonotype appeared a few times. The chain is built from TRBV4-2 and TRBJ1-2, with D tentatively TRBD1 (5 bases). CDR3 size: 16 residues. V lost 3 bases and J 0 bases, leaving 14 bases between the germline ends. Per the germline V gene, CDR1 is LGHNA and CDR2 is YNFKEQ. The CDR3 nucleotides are TGTGCCAGCAGCCACCTCTCGACAGAAACTAACTATGGCTACACCTTC. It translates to CASSHLSTETNYGYTF.

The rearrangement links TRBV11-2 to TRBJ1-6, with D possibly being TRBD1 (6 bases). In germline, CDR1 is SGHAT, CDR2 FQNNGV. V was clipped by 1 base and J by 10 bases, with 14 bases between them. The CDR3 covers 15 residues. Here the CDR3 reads CASSLGGRGRSPLHF. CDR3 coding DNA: TGTGCCAGCAGCTTAGGGGGGCGCGGGAGATCACCCCTCCACTTT.

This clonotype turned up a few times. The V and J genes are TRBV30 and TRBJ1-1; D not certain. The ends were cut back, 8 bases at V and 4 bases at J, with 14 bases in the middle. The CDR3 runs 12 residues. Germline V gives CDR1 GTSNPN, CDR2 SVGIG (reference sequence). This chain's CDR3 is CAGTASGTEAFF. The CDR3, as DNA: TGTGCCGGAACGGCCAGCGGCACTGAAGCTTTCTTT.

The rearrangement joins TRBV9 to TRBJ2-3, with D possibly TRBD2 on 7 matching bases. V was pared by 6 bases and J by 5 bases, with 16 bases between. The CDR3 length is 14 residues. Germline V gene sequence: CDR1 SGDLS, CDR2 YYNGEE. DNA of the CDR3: TGTGCCAGCAACCTAGCGGAGGGGGGAGATACGCAGTATTTT. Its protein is CASNLAEGGDTQYF. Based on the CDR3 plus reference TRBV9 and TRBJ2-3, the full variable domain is DSGVTQTPKHLITATGQRVTLRCSPRSGDLSVYWYQQSLDQGLQFLIQYYNGEERAKGNILERFSAQQFPDLHSELNLSSLELGDSALYFCASNLAEGGDTQYFGPGTRLTVL.

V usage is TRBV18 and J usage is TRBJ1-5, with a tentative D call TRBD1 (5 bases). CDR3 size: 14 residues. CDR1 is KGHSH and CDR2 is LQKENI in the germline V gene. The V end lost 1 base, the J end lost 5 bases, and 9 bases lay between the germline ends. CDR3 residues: CASSPRDSYQPQHF. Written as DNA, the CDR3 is TGTGCCAGCTCACCACGTGACAGTTATCAGCCCCAGCATTTT.

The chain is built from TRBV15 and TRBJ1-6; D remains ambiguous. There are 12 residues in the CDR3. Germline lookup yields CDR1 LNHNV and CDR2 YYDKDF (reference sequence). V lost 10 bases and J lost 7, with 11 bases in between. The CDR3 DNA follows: TGTGCCAGGTACTTGATGAATTCACCCCTCCACTTT. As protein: CARYLMNSPLHF.

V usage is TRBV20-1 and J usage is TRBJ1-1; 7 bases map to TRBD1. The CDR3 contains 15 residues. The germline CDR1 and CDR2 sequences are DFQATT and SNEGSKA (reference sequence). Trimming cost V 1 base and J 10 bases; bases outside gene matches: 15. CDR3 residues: CSARGLQGQGVGAFF. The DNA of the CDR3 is TGCAGTGCTAGAGGGCTCCAGGGGCAGGGGGTCGGAGCTTTCTTT.

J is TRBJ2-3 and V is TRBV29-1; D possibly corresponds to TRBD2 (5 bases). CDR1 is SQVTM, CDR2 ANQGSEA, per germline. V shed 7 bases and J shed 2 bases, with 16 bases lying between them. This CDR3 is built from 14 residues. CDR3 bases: TGCAGCGCCAGGATAGGACTGTTCACAGATACGCAGTATTTT. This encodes CSARIGLFTDTQYF.

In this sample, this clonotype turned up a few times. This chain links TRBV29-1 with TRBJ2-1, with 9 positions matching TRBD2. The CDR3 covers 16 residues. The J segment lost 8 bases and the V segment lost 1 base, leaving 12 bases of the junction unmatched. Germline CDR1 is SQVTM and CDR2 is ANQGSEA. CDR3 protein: CSVEVRVGLAVDEQFF. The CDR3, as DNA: TGCAGCGTTGAAGTGCGGGTGGGACTAGCTGTCGATGAGCAGTTCTTC.

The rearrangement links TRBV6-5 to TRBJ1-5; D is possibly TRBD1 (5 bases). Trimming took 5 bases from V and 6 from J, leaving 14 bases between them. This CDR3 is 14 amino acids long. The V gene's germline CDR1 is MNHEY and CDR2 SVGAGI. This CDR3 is CASSPSGLIQPQHF. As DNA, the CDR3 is TGTGCCAGCAGTCCCTCAGGGCTGATTCAGCCCCAGCATTTT.

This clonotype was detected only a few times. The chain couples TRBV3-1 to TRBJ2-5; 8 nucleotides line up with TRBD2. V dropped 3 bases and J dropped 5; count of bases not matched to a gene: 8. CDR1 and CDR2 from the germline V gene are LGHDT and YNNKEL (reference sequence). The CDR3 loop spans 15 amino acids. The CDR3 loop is CASSHRAGAGETQYF. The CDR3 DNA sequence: TGTGCCAGCAGCCATCGAGCGGGAGCGGGGGAGACCCAGTACTTC.